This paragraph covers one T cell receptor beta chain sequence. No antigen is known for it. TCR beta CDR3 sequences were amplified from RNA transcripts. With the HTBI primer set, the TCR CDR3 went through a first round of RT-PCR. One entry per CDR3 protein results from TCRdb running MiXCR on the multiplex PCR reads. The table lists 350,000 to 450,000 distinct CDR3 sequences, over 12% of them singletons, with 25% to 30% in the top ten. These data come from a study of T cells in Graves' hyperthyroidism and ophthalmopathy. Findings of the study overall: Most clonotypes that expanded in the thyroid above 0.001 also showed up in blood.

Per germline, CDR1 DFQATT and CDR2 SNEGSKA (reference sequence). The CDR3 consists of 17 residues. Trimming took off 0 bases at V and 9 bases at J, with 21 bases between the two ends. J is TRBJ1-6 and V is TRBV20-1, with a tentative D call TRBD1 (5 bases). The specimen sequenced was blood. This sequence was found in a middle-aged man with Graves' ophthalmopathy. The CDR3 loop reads CSARDPRGGALGSPLHF. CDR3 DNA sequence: TGCAGTGCTAGAGACCCCCGGGGTGGGGCTCTCGGTTCACCCCTCCACTTT.